This T cell receptor (beta chain) was retrieved from a study of PD-1 blockade in classical Hodgkin lymphoma. Study-level findings and limits: The study found that TCR diversity rose significantly by C4D1 in CD4+ but not CD8+ cells. TCR diversity at baseline was reported to be reduced in newly diagnosed patients relative to healthy donors.

CDR3 length: 15 amino acids. CDR1 SGHTA and CDR2 FQGNSA come from the germline V gene. J was trimmed by 8 bases and V by 3 bases; bases with no gene match: 10. Clones were sequenced by immunoSEQ multiplex PCR, and TCRdb holds only the in-frame ones, with some missing. The table has about 24,000 clones, 70% to 75% seen once. Sample time point: cycle 4 day 1 (C4D1), after around six weeks of nivolumab. Exposure to brentuximab vedotin varied, and each patient had relapsed following autologous stem cell transplantation. Classification of best responses gave complete response, partial response or progressive disease. This clone has just a few counts. Its target is not known.

The sample consisted of peripheral blood mononuclear cells (PBMCs), taken before the fourth cycle of nivolumab. The clonotype originates from a human donor with classical Hodgkin lymphoma. The chain carries TRBV7-2 and TRBJ2-1; the match to TRBD2 covers 7 bases. This chain's CDR3 is CASSLDRGSSYEQFF. In DNA, the CDR3 is TGTGCCAGCAGCTTGGACCGCGGGAGTAGCTATGAGCAGTTCTTC.